The source of this T cell receptor (beta chain) is a study of patients and donors after allogeneic stem cell transplantation. This clonotype was observed a few times. Using its own MiXCR run on the RT-PCR reads, TCRdb lists one record per CDR3 protein. The table lists some 160,000 distinct CDR3 sequences, roughly 24% of them singletons. CDR1 and CDR2 (germline): SEHNR, FQNEAQ (reference sequence). Trimming shortened V by 0 bases and J by 3 bases, and 6 bases separated the two germline ends. This CDR3 contains 14 residues. Sequencing used blood, either unsorted or a sorted T cell fraction (not recorded which). This TCR was sampled from a human donor who was either an allogeneic HSCT recipient or a stem cell or donor lymphocyte infusion donor (not recorded which). It is not recorded whose cells these are; they may come from a transplant donor. The chain couples TRBV7-9 to TRBJ2-1; D ambiguous. The CDR3: CASSLAALYNEQFF. The CDR3 nucleotides read TGTGCCAGCAGCTTAGCGGCCCTCTACAATGAGCAGTTCTTC.